This note documents a single TCR beta chain sequence. Additional DNA sequences in this sample encode the identical CDR3. V shed 3 bases, J shed 5 bases, and the junction held 4 bases outside the gene matches. Germline loops: CDR1 SGDLS, CDR2 YYNGEE. The CDR3 is made up of 14 amino acids. This entry belongs to a study of blood T cell repertoires in COVID-19. Original analysis: Estimates of nucleated cell counts were drawn from the amplification of reference gene primers. Sequencing was performed with immunoSEQ multiplex PCR; in TCRdb, only in-frame clones are kept and a portion is missing. V, J and clone size are those of that table, while D and trimming were read from the DNA. This table holds 280,000 or so clones, 89% found once.

The TCR comes from a woman between 55 and 75 years old with acute or convalescent COVID-19. This chain links TRBV9 with TRBJ1-5; TRBD1 matches 8 bases. The specimen was peripheral blood. The CDR3 loop is CASSAQGADQPQHF. CDR3 nucleotide sequence: TGTGCCAGCAGCGCCCAGGGGGCGGATCAGCCCCAGCATTTT.